Each of the 10 T cell receptor beta chains below was sequenced from the same sample in a study of shared T cell receptors in the human thymus. Sequencing was performed with immunoSEQ multiplex PCR; in TCRdb, only in-frame clones are kept and a portion is missing. The table records hundreds of thousands of clones, over 75% of them present only once. This same sample was also taken into another study, of human thymus T cells.

The sample comprised thymocytes. Receptors originate from a boy in the first two years of life with a congenital heart defect.

The rearrangement joins TRBV18 to TRBJ2-7, with a possible D match to TRBD1 (7 bases). V lost 3 bases and J lost 3, with 12 bases in between. The germline CDR1 and CDR2 sequences are KGHSH and LQKENI. This CDR3 region has 14 residues. The CDR3 nucleotides are TGTGCCAGCTCACCGCCGGGGGACAGCTACGAGCAGTACTTC. Translation gives CASSPPGDSYEQYF.

The chain is built from TRBV29-1 and TRBJ1-1, with 7 bases aligning to TRBD1. The CDR3 consists of 16 residues. Germline CDR1 and CDR2: SQVTM and ANQGSEA. Trimming cost V 4 bases and J 2 bases; bases outside gene matches: 13. The CDR3 DNA reads TGCAGCGTTGTAGGGCCCCAGGGGGGATCCAACACTGAAGCTTTCTTT. Amino acids: CSVVGPQGGSNTEAFF.

V and J are TRBV27 and TRBJ2-5; D might be TRBD2 (5 bases). The CDR3 has 15 residues. The germline V gene has CDR1 MNHEY and CDR2 SMNVEV (reference sequence). Trimming shortened V by 0 bases and J by 1 base, and 9 bases separated the two germline ends. The CDR3 bases are TGTGCCAGCAGTTTATCGTGGGGAGCCCAAGAGACCCAGTACTTC. Translated, it gives CASSLSWGAQETQYF.

The rearrangement uses TRBV7-9 and TRBJ2-7; 7 bases line up with TRBD1. Germline assignment: CDR1 SEHNR and CDR2 FQNEAQ (reference sequence). Trimming took 0 bases from V and 2 from J; bases not matched to a gene: 7. The CDR3 has 16 amino acids. The CDR3 loop is CASSLAQTGRPYEQYF. In DNA, the CDR3 is TGTGCCAGCAGCTTAGCTCAGACAGGGCGACCCTACGAGCAGTACTTC.

The rearrangement links TRBV7-7 to TRBJ2-2; TRBD2 might be the D (6 bases). The CDR3 has 20 amino acids. The germline gives CDR1 SSHAT, CDR2 FNYEAQ (reference sequence). Between the trimmed V and J ends, which lost 5 bases and 0 bases, there was a span of 25 bases. The CDR3 DNA sequence: TGTGCCAGCAGCAGTCACCCGGGACTTTTGGGTCCGCCGAACACCGGGGAGCTGTTTTTT. Residues: CASSSHPGLLGPPNTGELFF.

The chain carries TRBV5-6 and TRBJ1-2; 7 bases are a match to TRBD1. After removal of 5 bases from V and 4 bases from J, the junction contained 2 bases not matched to a gene. The CDR3 runs to 12 residues. Germline assignment: CDR1 SGHDT and CDR2 YYEEEE. The CDR3 protein is CASRRQGYGYTF. The CDR3 coding sequence is TGTGCCAGCAGAAGACAGGGCTATGGCTACACCTTC.

The chain employs TRBV7-6 and TRBJ2-1; 13 bases agree with TRBD2. Germline V CDR1 and CDR2: SGHVS, FNYEAQ. The V and J ends lost 4 bases and 5 bases, in that order; junction bases with no gene match: 8. This CDR3 is 17 amino acids long. CDR3 DNA: TGTGCCAGCAGCTCGACTCCCGGGACTAGCGGGGACAATGAGCAGTTCTTC. Its translation is CASSSTPGTSGDNEQFF.

The V and J genes are TRBV15 and TRBJ2-1; 8 nucleotides match TRBD2. The CDR3 is 16 amino acids. Germline CDR1 is LNHNV and CDR2 is YYDKDF (reference sequence). Unmatched junction bases numbered 9, after V lost 5 bases and J lost 3 bases. CDR3 sequence: CATSPKREPVYNEQFF. Here the CDR3 DNA reads TGTGCCACCAGCCCAAAGCGGGAGCCAGTCTACAATGAGCAGTTCTTC.

The V and J genes are TRBV6-6 and TRBJ2-5; TRBD1 matches at 7 bases. The DNA matches TRBJ2-7 better at its end, which makes the J call doubtful. This CDR3 spans 15 amino acids. Germline V gene lookup returns CDR1 MNHNY and CDR2 SVGAGI (reference sequence). DNA of the CDR3: TGTGCCAGCAGTTCCACCGGGACAGTGTACTACGAGCAGTACTTC. Translation: CASSSTGTVYYEQYF.

The chain recombines TRBV4-3 with TRBJ2-7; 10 bases line up with TRBD1. Germline trimming cut 2 bases from V and 6 bases from J; bases unmatched to any gene: 13. Germline CDR1 reads LGHNA; CDR2 reads YSLEER. The CDR3 covers 17 residues. The CDR3 DNA sequence: TGCGCCAGCAGCCAATATAGCCCGGGACAGGGGTTCGTCGAGCAGTACTTC. Translating gives CASSQYSPGQGFVEQYF.